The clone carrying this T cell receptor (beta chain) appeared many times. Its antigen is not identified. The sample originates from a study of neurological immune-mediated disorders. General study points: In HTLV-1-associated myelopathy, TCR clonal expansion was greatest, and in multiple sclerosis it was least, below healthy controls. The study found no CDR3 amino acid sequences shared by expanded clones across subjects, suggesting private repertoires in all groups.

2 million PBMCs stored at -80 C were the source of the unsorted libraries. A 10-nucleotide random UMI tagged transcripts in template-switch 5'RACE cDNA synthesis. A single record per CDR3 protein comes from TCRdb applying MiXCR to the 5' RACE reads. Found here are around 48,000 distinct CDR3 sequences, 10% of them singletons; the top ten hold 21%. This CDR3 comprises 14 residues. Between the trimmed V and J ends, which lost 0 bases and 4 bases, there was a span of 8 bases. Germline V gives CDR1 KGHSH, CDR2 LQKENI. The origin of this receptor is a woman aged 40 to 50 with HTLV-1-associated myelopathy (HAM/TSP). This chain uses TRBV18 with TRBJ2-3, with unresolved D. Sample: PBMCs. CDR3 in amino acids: CASSPPRVSDTQYF. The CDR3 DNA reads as TGTGCCAGCTCACCACCCCGCGTTTCAGATACGCAGTATTTT.